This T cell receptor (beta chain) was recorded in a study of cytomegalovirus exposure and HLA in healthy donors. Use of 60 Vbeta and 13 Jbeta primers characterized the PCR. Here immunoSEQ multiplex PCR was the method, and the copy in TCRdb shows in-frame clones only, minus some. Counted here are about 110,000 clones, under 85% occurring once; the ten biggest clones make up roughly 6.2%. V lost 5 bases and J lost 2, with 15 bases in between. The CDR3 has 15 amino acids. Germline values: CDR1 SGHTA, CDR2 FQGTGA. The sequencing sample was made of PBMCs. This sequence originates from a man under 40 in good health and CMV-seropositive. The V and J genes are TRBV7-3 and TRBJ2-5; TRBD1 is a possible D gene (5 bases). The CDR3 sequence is CASSETGELQETQYF. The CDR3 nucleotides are TGTGCCAGCAGCGAAACAGGAGAGCTACAAGAGACCCAGTACTTC.